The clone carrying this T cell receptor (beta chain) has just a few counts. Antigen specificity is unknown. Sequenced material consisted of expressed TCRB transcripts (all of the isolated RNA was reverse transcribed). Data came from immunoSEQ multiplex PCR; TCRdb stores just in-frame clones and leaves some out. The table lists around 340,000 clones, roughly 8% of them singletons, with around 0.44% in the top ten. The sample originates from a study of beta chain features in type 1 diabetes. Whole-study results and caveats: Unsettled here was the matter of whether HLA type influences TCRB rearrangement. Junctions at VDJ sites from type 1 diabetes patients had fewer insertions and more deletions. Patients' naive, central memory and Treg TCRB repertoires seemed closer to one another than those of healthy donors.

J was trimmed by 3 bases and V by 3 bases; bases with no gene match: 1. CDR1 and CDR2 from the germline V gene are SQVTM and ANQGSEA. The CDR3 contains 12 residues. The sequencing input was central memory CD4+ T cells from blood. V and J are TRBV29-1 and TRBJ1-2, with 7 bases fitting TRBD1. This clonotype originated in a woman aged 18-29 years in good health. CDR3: CSVDQGDYGYTF. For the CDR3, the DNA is TGCAGCGTTGATCAGGGGGACTATGGCTACACCTTC.